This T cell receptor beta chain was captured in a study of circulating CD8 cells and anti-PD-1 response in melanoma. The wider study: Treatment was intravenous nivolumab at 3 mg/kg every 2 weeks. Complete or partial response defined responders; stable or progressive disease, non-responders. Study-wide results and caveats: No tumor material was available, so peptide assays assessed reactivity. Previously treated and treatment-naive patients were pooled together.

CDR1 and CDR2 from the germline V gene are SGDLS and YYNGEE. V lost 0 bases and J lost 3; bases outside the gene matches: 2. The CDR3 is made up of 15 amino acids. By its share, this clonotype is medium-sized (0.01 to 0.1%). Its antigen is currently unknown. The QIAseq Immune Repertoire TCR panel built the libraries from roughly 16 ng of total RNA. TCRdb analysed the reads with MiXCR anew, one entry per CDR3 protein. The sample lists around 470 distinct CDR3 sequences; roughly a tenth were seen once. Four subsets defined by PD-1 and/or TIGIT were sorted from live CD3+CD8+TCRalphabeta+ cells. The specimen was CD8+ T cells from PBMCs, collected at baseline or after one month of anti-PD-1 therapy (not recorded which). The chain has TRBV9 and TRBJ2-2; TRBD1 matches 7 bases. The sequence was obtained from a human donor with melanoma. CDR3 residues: CASSVGDRHTGELFF. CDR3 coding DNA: TGTGCCAGCAGCGTAGGGGACAGACACACCGGGGAGCTGTTTTTT.